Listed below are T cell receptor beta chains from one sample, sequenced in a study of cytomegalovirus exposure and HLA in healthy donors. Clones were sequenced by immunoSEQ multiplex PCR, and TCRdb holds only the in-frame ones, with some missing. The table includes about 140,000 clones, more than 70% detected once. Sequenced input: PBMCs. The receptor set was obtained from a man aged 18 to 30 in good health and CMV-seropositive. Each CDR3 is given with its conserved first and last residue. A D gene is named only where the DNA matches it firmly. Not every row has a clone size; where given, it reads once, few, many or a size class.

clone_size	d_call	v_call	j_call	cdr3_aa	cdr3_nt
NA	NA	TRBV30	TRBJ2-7	CAWSVRSRPYEQYF	TGTGCCTGGAGTGTACGCTCTAGACCCTACGAGCAGTACTTC
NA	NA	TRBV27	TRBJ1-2	CASSYWAGADLHNYGYPF	TGTGCCAGCAGTTATTGGGCAGGGGCCGACCTACATAACTATGGCTACCCCTTC
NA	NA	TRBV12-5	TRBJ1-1	CASGFNSGQEAFF	TGTGCTAGTGGTTTTAACTCCGGACAGGAAGCTTTCTTT
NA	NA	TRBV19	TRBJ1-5	CASSARVRDQPQHF	TGTGCCAGTAGTGCTAGGGTGCGGGATCAGCCCCAGCATTTT
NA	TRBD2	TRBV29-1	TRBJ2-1	CSAELGLAGANEQFF	TGCAGCGCCGAACTCGGACTAGCGGGAGCCAATGAGCAGTTCTTC
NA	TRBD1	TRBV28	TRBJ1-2	CAIRRVAQGAHGYTF	TGTGCCATCCGGCGGGTCGCTCAGGGGGCGCATGGCTACACCTTC
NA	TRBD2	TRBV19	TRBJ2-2	CASSSRGGRGGTGELFF	TGTGCCAGTTCGTCGCGAGGCGGGAGGGGAGGCACCGGGGAGCTGTTTTTT
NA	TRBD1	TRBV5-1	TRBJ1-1	CASSYGDRTRNTEAFF	TGCGCCAGCAGCTACGGGGACAGGACACGGAACACTGAAGCTTTCTTT
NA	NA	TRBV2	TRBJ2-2	CASRGGSVAGELFF	TGTGCCAGCAGGGGAGGTTCTGTCGCCGGGGAGCTGTTTTTT
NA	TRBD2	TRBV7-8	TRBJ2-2	CASSLSYAGGHTGELFF	TGTGCCAGCAGCTTAAGTTATGCGGGAGGGCACACCGGGGAGCTGTTTTTT
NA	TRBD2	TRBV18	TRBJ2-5	CASSTLAGGPKETQYF	TGTGCCAGCTCAACGTTAGCGGGAGGGCCTAAGGAGACCCAGTACTTC
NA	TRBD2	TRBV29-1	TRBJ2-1	CSLMKGTTYNEQFF	TGCAGCCTCATGAAGGGGACTACCTACAATGAGCAGTTCTTC
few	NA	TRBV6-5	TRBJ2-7	CASWNPAGYEQYF	TGTGCCAGCTGGAACCCGGCGGGGTACGAGCAGTACTTC
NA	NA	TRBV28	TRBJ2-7	CASSLGQGPREQYF	TGTGCCAGCAGTTTAGGGCAGGGTCCACGCGAGCAGTACTTC
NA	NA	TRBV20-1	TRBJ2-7	CSYRVSYEQYF	TGCAGTTACAGGGTCTCATACGAGCAGTACTTC
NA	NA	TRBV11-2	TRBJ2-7	CASSRQGFGYEQYF	TGTGCCAGCAGCAGGCAGGGTTTCGGCTACGAGCAGTACTTC
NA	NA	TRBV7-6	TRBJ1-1	CASSPSGGRNTEAFF	TGTGCCAGCAGCCCTTCGGGAGGGCGGAACACTGAAGCTTTCTTT
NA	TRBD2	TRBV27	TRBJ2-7	CASGRGGIEEQYF	TGTGCCAGCGGGCGGGGGGGTATAGAGGAGCAGTACTTC
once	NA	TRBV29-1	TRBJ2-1	CSVQRYDSSSYNEQFF	TGCAGCGTTCAAAGGTATGACAGTAGCTCCTACAATGAGCAGTTCTTC
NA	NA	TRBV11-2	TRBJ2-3	CASSFSGTQYF	TGTGCCAGCAGCTTTTCGGGTACGCAGTATTTT
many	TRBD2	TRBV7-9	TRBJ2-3	CASSLARPASGRADTQYF	TGTGCCAGCAGCTTAGCGCGACCGGCTAGCGGGAGGGCAGATACGCAGTATTTT
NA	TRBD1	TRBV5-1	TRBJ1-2	CASSLGDRGHGYTF	TGCGCCAGCAGCTTGGGCGACAGGGGGCACGGCTACACCTTC
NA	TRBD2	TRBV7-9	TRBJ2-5	CSSSPGLAGGEETQYF	TGTTCCAGCAGCCCCGGGCTAGCGGGAGGAGAAGAGACCCAGTACTTC
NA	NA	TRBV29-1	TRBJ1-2	CSAEGSRGWDYGYTF	TGCAGCGCTGAGGGGTCCAGGGGATGGGACTATGGCTACACCTTC
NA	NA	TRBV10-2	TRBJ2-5	CASSVSGFHSAVGETQYF	TGCGCCAGCAGTGTATCCGGCTTCCATAGCGCAGTGGGAGAGACCCAGTACTTC
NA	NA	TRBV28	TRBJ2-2	CASSPIWYGEHNTGELFF	TGTGCCAGCAGCCCTATCTGGTATGGGGAGCATAACACCGGGGAGCTGTTTTTT
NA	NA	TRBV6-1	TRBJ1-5	CASRSRRGNQPQHF	TGTGCCAGCAGGTCGCGGAGGGGCAATCAGCCCCAGCATTTT